This T cell receptor (beta chain) was found in a study of T-cell memory formation after mild COVID-19. Germline V lookup: CDR1 SGHAT, CDR2 FQNNGV. The CDR3 totals 16 residues. The V and J ends lost 5 bases and 4 bases, in that order; junction bases with no gene match: 9. This clonotype was counted at least ten times. Its antigen remains unidentified. Study results and limitations: Contracting CD4+ clones were located mainly in CM and EM, and CD8+ clones in EMRA. Pre-infection memory carried some responding clones, suggesting that cross-reactive memory joined.

Each CDR3 protein is one row after TCRdb ran MiXCR on the 5' RACE reads. The sample has roughly 40,000 distinct CDR3 sequences; under 7.5% are singletons. Material for sequencing was PBMCs or a T cell subset sorted from them (not recorded which). V usage is TRBV11-2 and J usage is TRBJ2-2; the match to TRBD1 covers 8 bases. This receptor was identified in a man aged 18 to 30 who had mild COVID-19 (a few samples of this study predate the infection). Cell type and time point are not known. The CDR3 DNA reads TGTGCCAGCAGCCCTCAGGGGGCAGCGAGCACCGGGGAGCTGTTTTTT. Its translation: CASSPQGAASTGELFF.